The entry below gives a single TCR beta chain sequence along with its context. The data stem from a study of CD4 and CD8 cells across lung adenocarcinoma regions. TCRdb used MiXCR to reprocess the PCR reads, holding one entry per CDR3 protein. Here the sample spans 5,000 to 8,000 distinct CDR3 sequences, about 52% being singletons. The patients had localized lung adenocarcinoma, a non-small cell subtype. This sequence originates from a female donor with lung adenocarcinoma. The CD4 and CD8 labels of this study may be unreliable. Sequenced: CD8+ T cells from the center of a lung tumor.

The CDR3 DNA sequence: TGTGCCAGCAGTGTACTGAGTGGACAGGGCAATGAGCAGTTCTTC. Its protein product is CASSVLSGQGNEQFF. The V call is TRBV6-4, the J call TRBJ2-1; the match to TRBD1 covers 8 bases. CDR1 is MRHNA and CDR2 is SNTAGT in the germline V gene. With V trimmed by 4 bases and J by 6 bases, 8 bases remained unmatched. There are 15 residues in the CDR3.